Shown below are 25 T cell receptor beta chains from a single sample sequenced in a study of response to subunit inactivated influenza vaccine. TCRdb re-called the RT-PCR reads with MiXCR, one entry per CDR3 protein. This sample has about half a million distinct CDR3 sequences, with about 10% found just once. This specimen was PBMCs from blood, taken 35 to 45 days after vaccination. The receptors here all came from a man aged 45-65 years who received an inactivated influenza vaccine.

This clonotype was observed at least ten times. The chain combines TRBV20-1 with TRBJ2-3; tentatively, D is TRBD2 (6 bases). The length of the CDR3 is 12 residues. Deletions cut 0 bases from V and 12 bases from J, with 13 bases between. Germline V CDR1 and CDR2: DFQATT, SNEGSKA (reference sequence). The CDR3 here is CSARDPMGGQYF. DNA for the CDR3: TGCAGTGCTAGAGATCCTATGGGAGGCCAGTATTTT.

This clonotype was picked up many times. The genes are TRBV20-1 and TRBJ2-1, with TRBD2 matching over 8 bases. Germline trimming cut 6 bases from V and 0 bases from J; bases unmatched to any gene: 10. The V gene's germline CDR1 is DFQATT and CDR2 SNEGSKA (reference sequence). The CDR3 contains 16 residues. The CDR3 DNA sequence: TGCAGTGCCAATACCGGGACTAGAAGCTCCTACAATGAGCAGTTCTTC. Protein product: CSANTGTRSSYNEQFF.

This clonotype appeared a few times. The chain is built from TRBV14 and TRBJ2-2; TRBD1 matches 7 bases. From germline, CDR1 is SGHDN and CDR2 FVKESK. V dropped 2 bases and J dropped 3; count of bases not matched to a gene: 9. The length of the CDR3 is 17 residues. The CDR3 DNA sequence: TGTGCCAGCAGCCAACACACCGGGACAGTCTACACCGGGGAGCTGTTTTTT. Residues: CASSQHTGTVYTGELFF.

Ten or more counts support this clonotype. The CDR3 here is CASSLRGVENIQYF. In DNA, the CDR3 is TGTGCCAGCAGTTTGAGAGGGGTTGAAAACATTCAGTACTTC. The V and J genes are TRBV12-3 or TRBV12-4 and TRBJ2-4, with D perhaps given as TRBD1 or TRBD2 (5 bases each). The V end was cut by 3 bases, the J end by 5 bases, with 11 bases between. This CDR3 has 14 residues.

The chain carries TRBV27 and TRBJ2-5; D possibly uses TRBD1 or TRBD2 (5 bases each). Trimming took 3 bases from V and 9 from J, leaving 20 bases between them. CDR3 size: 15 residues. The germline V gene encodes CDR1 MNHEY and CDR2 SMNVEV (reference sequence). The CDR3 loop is CASSFGFRSSGPQYF. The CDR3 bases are TGTGCCAGCAGTTTCGGGTTTAGGTCGTCGGGGCCCCAGTACTTC.

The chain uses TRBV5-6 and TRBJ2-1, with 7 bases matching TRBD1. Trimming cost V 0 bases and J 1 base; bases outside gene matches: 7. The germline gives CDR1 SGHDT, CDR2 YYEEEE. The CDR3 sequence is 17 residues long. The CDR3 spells CASSLAQNRGSYNEQFF. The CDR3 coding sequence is TGTGCCAGCAGCTTGGCGCAAAACAGGGGTTCCTACAATGAGCAGTTCTTC.

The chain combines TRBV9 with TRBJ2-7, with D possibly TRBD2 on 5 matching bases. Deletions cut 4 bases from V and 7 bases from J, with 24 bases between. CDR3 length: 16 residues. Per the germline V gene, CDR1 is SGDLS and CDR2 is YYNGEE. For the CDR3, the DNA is TGTGCCAGCAGCTCCAGGACTGCCGGGCCCCGTCGAGAGCAGTACTTC. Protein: CASSSRTAGPRREQYF.

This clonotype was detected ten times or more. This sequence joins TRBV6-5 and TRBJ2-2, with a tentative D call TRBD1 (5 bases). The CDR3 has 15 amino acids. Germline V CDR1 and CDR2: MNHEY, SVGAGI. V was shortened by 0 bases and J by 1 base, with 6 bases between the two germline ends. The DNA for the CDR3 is TGTGCCAGCAGTTACTCCGACAGGAACACCGGGGAGCTGTTTTTT. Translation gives CASSYSDRNTGELFF.

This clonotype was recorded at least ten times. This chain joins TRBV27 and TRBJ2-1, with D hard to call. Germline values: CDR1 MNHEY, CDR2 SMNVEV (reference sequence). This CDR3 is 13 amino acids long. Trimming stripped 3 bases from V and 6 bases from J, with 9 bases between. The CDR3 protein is CASSFVRGNEQFF. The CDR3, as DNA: TGTGCCAGCAGTTTTGTTAGAGGCAATGAGCAGTTCTTC.

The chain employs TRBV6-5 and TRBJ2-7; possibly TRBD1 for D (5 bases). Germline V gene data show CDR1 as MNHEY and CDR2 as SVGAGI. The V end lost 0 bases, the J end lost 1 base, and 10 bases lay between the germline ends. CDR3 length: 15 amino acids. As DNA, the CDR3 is TGTGCCAGCAGTTACTCCACGGCAGGGTCCTACGAGCAGTACTTC. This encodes CASSYSTAGSYEQYF.

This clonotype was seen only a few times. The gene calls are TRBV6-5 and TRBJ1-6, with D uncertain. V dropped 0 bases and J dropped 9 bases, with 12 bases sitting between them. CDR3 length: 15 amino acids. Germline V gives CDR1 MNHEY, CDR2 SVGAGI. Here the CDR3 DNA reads TGTGCCAGCAGTTACTCGTGGCAGTCAAGTTCACCCCTCCACTTT. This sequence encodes CASSYSWQSSSPLHF.

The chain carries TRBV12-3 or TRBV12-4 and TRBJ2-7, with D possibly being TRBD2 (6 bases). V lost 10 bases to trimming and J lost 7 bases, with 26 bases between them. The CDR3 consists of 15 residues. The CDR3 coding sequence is TGTGCCACCTCCCAGGTCGGACTACCCTTAGGAGAGCAGTACTTC. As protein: CATSQVGLPLGEQYF.

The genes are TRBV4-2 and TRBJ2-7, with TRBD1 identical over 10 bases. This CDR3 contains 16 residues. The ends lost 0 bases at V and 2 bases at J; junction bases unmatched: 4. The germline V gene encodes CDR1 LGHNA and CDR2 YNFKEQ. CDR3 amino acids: CASSQDQGTGAYEQYF. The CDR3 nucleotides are TGTGCCAGCAGCCAAGATCAAGGGACAGGGGCCTACGAGCAGTACTTC.

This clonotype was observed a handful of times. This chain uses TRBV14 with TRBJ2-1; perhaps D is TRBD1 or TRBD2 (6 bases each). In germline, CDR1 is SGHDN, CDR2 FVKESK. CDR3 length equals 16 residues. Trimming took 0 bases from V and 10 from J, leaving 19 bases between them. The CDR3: CASSQDRGLMPAEQFF. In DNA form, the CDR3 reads TGTGCCAGCAGCCAAGATCGGGGGCTCATGCCGGCCGAGCAGTTCTTC.

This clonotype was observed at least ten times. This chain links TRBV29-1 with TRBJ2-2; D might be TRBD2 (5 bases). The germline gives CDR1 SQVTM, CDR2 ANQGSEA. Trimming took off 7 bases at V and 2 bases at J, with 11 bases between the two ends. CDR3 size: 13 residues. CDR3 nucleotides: TGCAGCGCCCACTCTAGCAACACCGGGGAGCTGTTTTTT. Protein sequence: CSAHSSNTGELFF.

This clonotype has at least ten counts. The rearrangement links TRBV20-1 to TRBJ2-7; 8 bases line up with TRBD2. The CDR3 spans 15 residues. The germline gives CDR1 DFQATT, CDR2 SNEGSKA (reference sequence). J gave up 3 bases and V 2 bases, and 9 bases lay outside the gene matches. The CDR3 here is CSARTLTSEIYEQYF. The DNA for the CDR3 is TGCAGTGCTAGAACCCTGACTAGCGAGATCTACGAGCAGTACTTC.

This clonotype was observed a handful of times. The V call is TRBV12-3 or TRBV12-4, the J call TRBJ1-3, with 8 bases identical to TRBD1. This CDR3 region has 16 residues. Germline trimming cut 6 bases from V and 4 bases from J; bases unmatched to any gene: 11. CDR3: CASRFQGALSGNTIYF. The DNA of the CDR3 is TGTGCCAGCAGATTCCAGGGGGCGCTTTCCGGAAACACCATATATTTT.

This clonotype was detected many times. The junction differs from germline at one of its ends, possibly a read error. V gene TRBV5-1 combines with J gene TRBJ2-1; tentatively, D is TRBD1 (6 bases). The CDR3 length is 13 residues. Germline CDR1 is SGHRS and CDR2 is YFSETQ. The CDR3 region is CASSLQGANEQFF. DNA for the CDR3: TGTGCCAGCAGTTTACAGGGTGCAAATGAGCAGTTCTTC.

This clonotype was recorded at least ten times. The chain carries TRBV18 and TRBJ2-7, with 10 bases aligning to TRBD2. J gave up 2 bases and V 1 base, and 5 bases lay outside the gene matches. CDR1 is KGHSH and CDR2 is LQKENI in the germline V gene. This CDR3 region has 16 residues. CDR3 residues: CASSPQGLADAYEQYF. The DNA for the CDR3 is TGTGCCAGCTCACCACAAGGACTAGCGGACGCCTACGAGCAGTACTTC.

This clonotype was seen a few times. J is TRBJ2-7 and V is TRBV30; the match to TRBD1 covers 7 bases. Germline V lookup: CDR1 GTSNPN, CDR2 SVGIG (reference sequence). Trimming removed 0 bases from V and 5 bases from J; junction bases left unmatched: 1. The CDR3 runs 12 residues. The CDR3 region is CAWSVQGDEQYF. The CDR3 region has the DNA TGTGCCTGGAGTGTGCAGGGGGACGAGCAGTACTTC. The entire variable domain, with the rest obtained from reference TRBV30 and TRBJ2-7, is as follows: SQTIHQWPATLVQPVGSPLSLECTVEGTSNPNLYWYRQAAGRGLQLLFYSVGIGQISSEVPQNLSASRPQDRQFILSSKKLLLSDSGFYLCAWSVQGDEQYFGPGTRLTVT.

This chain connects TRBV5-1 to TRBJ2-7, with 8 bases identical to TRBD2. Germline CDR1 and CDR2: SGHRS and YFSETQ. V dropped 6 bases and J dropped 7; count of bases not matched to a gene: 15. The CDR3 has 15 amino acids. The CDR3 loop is CASNQPGTRGLEQYF. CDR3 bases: TGCGCCAGCAATCAGCCAGGGACTAGGGGCCTGGAGCAGTACTTC.

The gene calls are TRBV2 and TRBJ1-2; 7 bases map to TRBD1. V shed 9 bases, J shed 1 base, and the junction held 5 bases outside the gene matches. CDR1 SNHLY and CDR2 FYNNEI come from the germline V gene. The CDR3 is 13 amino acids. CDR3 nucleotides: TGTGCCAGTATGCGGGACAGTAACTATGGCTACACCTTC. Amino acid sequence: CASMRDSNYGYTF.

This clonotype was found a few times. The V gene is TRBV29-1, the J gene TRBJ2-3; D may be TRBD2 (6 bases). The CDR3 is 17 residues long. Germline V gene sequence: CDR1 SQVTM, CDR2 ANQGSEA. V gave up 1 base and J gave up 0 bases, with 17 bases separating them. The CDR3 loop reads CSVEVAGSDFSTDTQYF. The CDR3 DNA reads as TGCAGCGTTGAAGTCGCCGGGAGCGACTTTAGCACAGATACGCAGTATTTT.

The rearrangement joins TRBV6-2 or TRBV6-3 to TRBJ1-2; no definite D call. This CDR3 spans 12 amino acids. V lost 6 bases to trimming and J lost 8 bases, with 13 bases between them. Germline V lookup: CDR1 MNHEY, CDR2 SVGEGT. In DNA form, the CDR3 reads TGTGCCAGCAGCGCGGGCCTTCGGGGCTACACCTTC. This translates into CASSAGLRGYTF.

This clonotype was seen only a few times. CDR3 in amino acids: CASSLATIAGGYNEQFF. The CDR3 nucleotides read TGTGCCAGCAGTTTAGCAACTATAGCGGGGGGGTACAATGAGCAGTTCTTC. V is TRBV12-3 or TRBV12-4 and J is TRBJ2-1; 11 bases line up with TRBD2. J gave up 4 bases and V 0 bases, and 5 bases lay outside the gene matches. CDR3 length: 17 amino acids.